This entry concerns a single T cell receptor (beta chain). This sample stems from a study of shared clonotypes between healthy human individuals. At the level of the study: In total, the donors were a couple of women and a few men aged 18 to 49. Each donor had three CD4 naive, three CD4 memory, two CD8 naive and one CD8 memory plate.

Repertoires were generated with immunoSEQ multiplex PCR, while TCRdb's copy carries only in-frame clones and drops some. The profile shows about 580,000 clones, roughly 98% of them singletons. Only CD45RO-negative cells positively selected for CCR7 counted as naive CD8 cells, so terminally differentiated effector memory CD45RA+ cells were excluded. The sample taken for sequencing was naive CD8+ T cells sorted from blood. The receptor comes from a man younger than 45 in good health.

CDR3 amino acids: CASMDGLNTEAFF. Here the CDR3 DNA reads TGTGCCAGCATGGACGGTCTGAACACTGAAGCTTTCTTT. The chain uses TRBV27 and TRBJ1-1; no firm D call. V shed 7 bases and J shed 0 bases, with 9 bases lying between them. This CDR3 is built from 13 residues. CDR1 and CDR2 (germline): MNHEY, SMNVEV (reference sequence).